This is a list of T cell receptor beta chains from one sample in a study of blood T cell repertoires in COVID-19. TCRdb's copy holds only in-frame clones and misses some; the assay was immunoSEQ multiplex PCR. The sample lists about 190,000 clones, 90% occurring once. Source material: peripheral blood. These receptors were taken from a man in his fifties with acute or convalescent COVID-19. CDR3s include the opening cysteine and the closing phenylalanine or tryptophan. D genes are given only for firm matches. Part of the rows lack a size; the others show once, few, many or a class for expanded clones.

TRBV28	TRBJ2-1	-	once	TGTGCCAGCAGTTTAGGTAGCTGGCGGAATGAGCAGTTCTTC	CASSLGSWRNEQFF
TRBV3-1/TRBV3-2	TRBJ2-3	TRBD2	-	TGTGCCAGCAGCCAACCTAGCGGGGGAACAGATACGCAGTATTTT	CASSQPSGGTDTQYF
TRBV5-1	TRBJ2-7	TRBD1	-	TGCGCCAGCAGCTTGCCAGGGGGCCCCCCCCACGAGCAGTACTTC	CASSLPGGPPHEQYF
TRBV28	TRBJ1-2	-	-	TGTGCCAGCCTAAGCGGCGGGGTAAAAGGCTATGGCTACACCTTC	CASLSGGVKGYGYTF
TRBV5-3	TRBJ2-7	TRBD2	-	TGTGCCAGAAGCCTAAGCGGGAGGGCCTTTCGGTACGAGCAGTACTTC	CARSLSGRAFRYEQYF
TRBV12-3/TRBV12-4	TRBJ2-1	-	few	TGTGCCACCGGGGTGGTGAATGAGCAGTTCTTC	CATGVVNEQFF
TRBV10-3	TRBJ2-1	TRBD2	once	TGTGCCATCAGTGAGCAAGGACTAGCGGGAGGGGGGAAGTTCTTC	CAISEQGLAGGGKFF
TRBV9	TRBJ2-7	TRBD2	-	TGTGCCAGCAGCGTCGAGGCAGGGAGGGTCGAGCAGTACTTC	CASSVEAGRVEQYF
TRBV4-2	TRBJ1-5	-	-	TGTGCCAGCAGCCAAGATCTGGGAGGAAATAGCAATCAGCCCCAGCATTTT	CASSQDLGGNSNQPQHF
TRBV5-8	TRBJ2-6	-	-	TGTGCCAGCAGCCCCAGGGCGGGGGCCAACGTCCTGACTTTC	CASSPRAGANVLTF
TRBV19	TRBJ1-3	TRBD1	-	TGTGCCAGTGCAGACAGGGCTCGGTCTGGAAACACCATATATTTT	CASADRARSGNTIYF
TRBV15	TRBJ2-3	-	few	TGTGCCACCAGCTCCCAACCAGCGGATACGCAGTATTTT	CATSSQPADTQYF
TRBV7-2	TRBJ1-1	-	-	TGTGCCAGCAGCTTCAGGACCGGGAAGACTGAAGCTTTCTTT	CASSFRTGKTEAFF
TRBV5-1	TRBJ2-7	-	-	TGCGCCAGCACCACTAGCTTAACCCCCCACGAGCAGTACTTC	CASTTSLTPHEQYF
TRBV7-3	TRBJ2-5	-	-	TGTGCCAGCAGCTTAACGTCGAGCGCTCAAGAGACCCAGTACTTC	CASSLTSSAQETQYF
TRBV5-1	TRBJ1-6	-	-	TGCGCCAGCAGCGTCGTACAGGGTTCACCCCTCCACTTT	CASSVVQGSPLHF
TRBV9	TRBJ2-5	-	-	TGTGCCAGCAGCCCCCTCGACCCGAGGGAGACCCAGTACTTC	CASSPLDPRETQYF
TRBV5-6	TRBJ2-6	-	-	TGTGCCAGCAGCTTGTTGTACTCTGGGGCCAACGTCCTGACTTTC	CASSLLYSGANVLTF
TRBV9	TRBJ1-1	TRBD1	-	TGTGCCAGCAGCGTAGAGGGACAGGGGGCAGGGACTGAAGCTTTCTTT	CASSVEGQGAGTEAFF
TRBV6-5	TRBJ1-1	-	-	TGTGCCAGCAGTTACTCGTGGGGGGGTCGGACTGAAGCTTTCTTT	CASSYSWGGRTEAFF
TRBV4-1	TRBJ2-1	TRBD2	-	TGCGCCAGCAGCTCCGGGACTAGCGGTTACAATGAGCAGTTCTTC	CASSSGTSGYNEQFF
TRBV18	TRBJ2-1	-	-	TGTGCCAGCTCACCACTAGCGTTTGACTACAATGAGCAGTTCTTC	CASSPLAFDYNEQFF
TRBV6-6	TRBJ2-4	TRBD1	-	TGTGCCAGCAGTGTCGGGGGACAGGGGGCTTTAAACATTCAGTACTTC	CASSVGGQGALNIQYF
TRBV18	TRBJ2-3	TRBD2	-	TGTGCCAGCTCACCACCGTCTAGCGGGGGGGCAGATACGCAGTATTTT	CASSPPSSGGADTQYF
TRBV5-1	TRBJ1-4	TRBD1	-	TGCGCCAGCAGCTTAGACAGGGGTGAAAAACTGTTTTTT	CASSLDRGEKLFF
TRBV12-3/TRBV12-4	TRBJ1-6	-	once	TGTGCCAGCAGTTTCGGGGAACATTCACCCCTCCACTTT	CASSFGEHSPLHF
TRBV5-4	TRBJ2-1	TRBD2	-	TGTGCCAGCAGCTTGGGGACTAGCGGGGGATACAATGAGCAGTTCTTC	CASSLGTSGGYNEQFF
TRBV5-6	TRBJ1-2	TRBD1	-	TGTGCCAGCAGCCAGACAGGGAACTATGGCTACACCTTC	CASSQTGNYGYTF
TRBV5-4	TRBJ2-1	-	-	TGTGCCAGCACAGCGCTATTGGAGGGCCATTTCCATGAGCAGTTCTTC	CASTALLEGHFHEQFF
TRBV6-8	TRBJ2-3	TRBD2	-	TGTGCCAGCACCCCTAGCGGGGGAGCTGGTCCAGATACGCAGTATTTT	CASTPSGGAGPDTQYF
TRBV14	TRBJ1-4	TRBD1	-	TGTGCCAGCAGCGGCACATGGGACAGTAATGAAAAACTGTTTTTT	CASSGTWDSNEKLFF
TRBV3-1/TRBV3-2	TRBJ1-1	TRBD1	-	TGTGCCAGCAGCCATAGACAGGGATTGAACACTGAAGCTTTCTTT	CASSHRQGLNTEAFF
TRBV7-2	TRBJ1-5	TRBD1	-	TGTGCCAGCAGCTCCCGGACAGGGCTCTTCTTAAATCAGCCCCAGCATTTT	CASSSRTGLFLNQPQHF
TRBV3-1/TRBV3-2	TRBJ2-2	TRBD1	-	TGTGCCAGCAGCCAAGATAGGGACAGGGGCACCGGGGAGCTGTTTTTT	CASSQDRDRGTGELFF
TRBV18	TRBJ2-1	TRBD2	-	TGTGCCAGCTCACGCGAAGGGACTAGCGGGGCCTCCTACAATGAGCAGTTCTTC	CASSREGTSGASYNEQFF
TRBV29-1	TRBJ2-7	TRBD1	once	TGCAGCGTGACAGGGGTTAGCGACGAGCAGTACTTC	CSVTGVSDEQYF
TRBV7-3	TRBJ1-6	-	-	TGTGCCAGCAGCTTAATGCGGTATAATTCACCCCTCCACTTT	CASSLMRYNSPLHF
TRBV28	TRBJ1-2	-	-	TGTGCCAGCAGAAACAGGGAGCGGGGTGGCTACACCTTC	CASRNRERGGYTF
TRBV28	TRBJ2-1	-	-	TGTGCCAGCAGTAGCACAGGGAATGAGCAGTTCTTC	CASSSTGNEQFF
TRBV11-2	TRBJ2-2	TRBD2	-	TGTGCCAGCAGCTTAGAGGCTAGCGGGAGTGGCACCGGGGAGCTGTTTTTT	CASSLEASGSGTGELFF